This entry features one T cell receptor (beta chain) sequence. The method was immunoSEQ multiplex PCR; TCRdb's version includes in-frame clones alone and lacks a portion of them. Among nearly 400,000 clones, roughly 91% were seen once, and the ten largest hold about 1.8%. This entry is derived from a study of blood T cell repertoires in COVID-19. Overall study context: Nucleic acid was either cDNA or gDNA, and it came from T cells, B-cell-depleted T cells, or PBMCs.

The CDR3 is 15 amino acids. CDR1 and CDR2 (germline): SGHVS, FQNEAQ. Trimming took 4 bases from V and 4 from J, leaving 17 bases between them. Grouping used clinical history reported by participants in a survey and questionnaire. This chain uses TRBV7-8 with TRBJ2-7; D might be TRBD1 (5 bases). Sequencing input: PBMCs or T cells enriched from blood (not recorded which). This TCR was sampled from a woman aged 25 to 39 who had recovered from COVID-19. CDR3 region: CASSSWLDTLYEQYF. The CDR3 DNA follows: TGTGCCAGCAGCTCGTGGTTGGACACTCTGTACGAGCAGTACTTC.